This T cell receptor (beta chain) was retrieved from a study of blood T cell repertoires in COVID-19. This clone is judged medium-sized. Germline V CDR1 and CDR2: LNHDA, SQIVND (reference sequence). CDR3 length: 16 amino acids. V lost 5 bases and J lost 1; bases outside the gene matches: 10. Repertoires were generated with immunoSEQ multiplex PCR, while TCRdb's copy carries only in-frame clones and drops some. The table includes around 63,000 clones, 70% to 90% detected once. The specimen sequenced was peripheral blood. The receptor was isolated from a woman older than 75 with active COVID-19. The chain carries TRBV19 and TRBJ2-5; 7 bases match TRBD2. The CDR3 nucleotides read TGTGCCAGTAGTTCCGACTGGGGGGGAGTCCAAGAGACCCAGTACTTC. Protein: CASSSDWGGVQETQYF.